The 9 T cell receptor beta chains presented below share a single source sample, sequenced in a study of T cell repertoires in cytomegalovirus infection. Via MiXCR, TCRdb re-called the reads, giving one row per CDR3 protein. The top ten hold around 7.6% of the sample, which has hundreds of thousands of distinct CDR3 sequences, 24% seen once. Source material: CD8+ T cells from PBMCs. The receptors derive from a human donor in good health (CMV status not recorded). Some clones in this sample may be carry-over from other donors' samples.

The chain combines TRBV11-2 with TRBJ2-7; D gene unclear. The CDR3 contains 14 residues. Trimming took off 3 bases at V and 2 bases at J, with 11 bases between the two ends. Looked up from germline, CDR1 is SGHAT and CDR2 is FQNNGV. The chain's CDR3 is CASSFWSRTYEQYV. CDR3 DNA: TGTGCCAGCAGCTTTTGGAGCAGGACCTACGAGCAGTACGTC.

The rearrangement links TRBV5-6 to TRBJ2-1; D may correspond to TRBD1 or TRBD2 (5 bases each). CDR1 is SGHDT and CDR2 is YYEEEE in the germline V gene. The length of the CDR3 is 13 residues. V lost 2 bases and J 10 bases, leaving 13 bases between the germline ends. CDR3 coding DNA: TGTGCCAGCAGCTTAGGGGTGGGACGGGAGCAGTTCTTC. Protein product: CASSLGVGREQFF.

This clonotype has just a few counts. The chain couples TRBV13 to TRBJ1-5; a possible D gene is TRBD1 (5 bases). Germline assignment: CDR1 PRHDT and CDR2 FYEKMQ (reference sequence). V lost 0 bases, J lost 3 bases, and 9 bases lay in between. This CDR3 spans 15 amino acids. The CDR3 sequence is CASSLGSGYNQPQHF. DNA for the CDR3: TGTGCCAGCAGCTTAGGTTCAGGGTACAATCAGCCCCAGCATTTT. Looking up the rest from reference TRBV13 and TRBJ1-5 gives the full variable domain: AAGVIQSPRHLIKEKRETATLKCYPIPRHDTVYWYQQGPGQDPQFLISFYEKMQSDKGSIPDRFSAQQFSDYHSELNMSSLELGDSALYFCASSLGSGYNQPQHFGDGTRLSIL.

This clonotype was picked up a small number of times. The genes are TRBV7-9 and TRBJ2-7, with D possibly TRBD1 on 7 matching bases. This CDR3 comprises 15 residues. Looked up from germline, CDR1 is SEHNR and CDR2 is FQNEAQ (reference sequence). Trimming shortened V by 4 bases and J by 2 bases, and 15 bases separated the two germline ends. CDR3 in amino acids: CASSSSEGQPYEQYF. CDR3 DNA: TGTGCCAGCAGCTCCTCGGAGGGACAGCCCTACGAGCAGTACTTC.

This clonotype was observed at least ten times. This chain uses TRBV28 with TRBJ2-3; TRBD2 matches at 10 bases. Germline V CDR1 and CDR2: MDHEN, SYDVKM. V lost 6 bases and J lost 4; bases outside the gene matches: 13. This CDR3 comprises 17 residues. CDR3 in DNA: TGTGCCAGCAGACCCTCCCCAGCTAGCGGGGGCTCAGATACGCAGTATTTT. Translated: CASRPSPASGGSDTQYF.

This clonotype showed up just a few times. The chain joins TRBV7-9 to TRBJ2-1; D possibly corresponds to TRBD2 (6 bases). The length of the CDR3 is 13 residues. The V end was cut by 3 bases, the J end by 10 bases, with 13 bases between. The germline CDR1 and CDR2 sequences are SEHNR and FQNEAQ (reference sequence). Written as DNA, the CDR3 is TGTGCCAGCAGCTTTACGGGAGAAGTGGAGCAGTTCTTC. This encodes CASSFTGEVEQFF.

This clonotype was detected only a few times. This chain joins TRBV7-2 and TRBJ2-1; D is uncertain. The CDR3 spans 15 residues. The ends were cut back, 1 base at V and 2 bases at J, with 9 bases in the middle. Germline V gene lookup returns CDR1 SGHTA and CDR2 FQGNSA. CDR3 bases: TGTGCCAGCAGCTTAGTGGAACAAGCCTACAATGAGCAGTTCTTC. The encoded protein is CASSLVEQAYNEQFF.

The chain couples TRBV20-1 to TRBJ1-1; TRBD1 aligns across 8 bases. The CDR3 totals 15 residues. The V gene end was trimmed by 1 base and the J gene end by 2 bases; junction bases not matched to a gene: 6. CDR1 and CDR2 from the germline V gene are DFQATT and SNEGSKA (reference sequence). CDR3 loop: CSARGQGAGNTEAFF. The DNA for the CDR3 is TGCAGTGCTAGAGGGCAGGGGGCGGGAAACACTGAAGCTTTCTTT.

This clonotype has at least ten counts. The chain couples TRBV7-2 to TRBJ2-7, with D uncertain. V gave up 4 bases and J gave up 2 bases, with 24 bases separating them. This CDR3 is built from 18 residues. Per germline, CDR1 SGHTA and CDR2 FQGNSA. The CDR3 reads CASSYVWVTRPQPYEQYV. The CDR3 nucleotides read TGTGCCAGCAGCTACGTGTGGGTAACCAGACCCCAGCCCTACGAGCAGTACGTC.